Listed below are T cell receptor beta chains from one sample, sequenced in a study of control samples from healthy donors and cancer patients. Some clones are missing from TCRdb's copy, which holds only in-frame ones; the method was immunoSEQ multiplex PCR. In the table there are about 170,000 clones, roughly 94% of which are singletons. Sequenced: blood. The source is a woman aged 18 to 35 in good health. The CDR3 runs from the conserved cysteine through the conserved F or W. Only part of the rows carry a size: once, few, many, or a class if the clone is expanded.

V,J,size,CDR3
TRBV6-1,TRBJ1-2,-,CASSEFRQANYGYTF
TRBV5-8,TRBJ2-2,-,CASSFGTNTGELFF
TRBV5-4,TRBJ2-3,-,CATLEREAGDTQYF
TRBV7-8,TRBJ2-3,-,CASSRTTDTQYF
TRBV6-5,TRBJ1-3,once,CASSFDQGFSGNTIYF
TRBV5-4,TRBJ2-1,-,CASSLPASGKHEQFF
TRBV4-1,TRBJ2-5,once,CASSQEQFQETQYF
TRBV19,TRBJ2-5,-,CASKAAGQGNQETQYF
TRBV20-1,TRBJ1-2,-,CSASIGGDYGYTF
TRBV5-1,TRBJ2-1,few,CASSLGTSNEQFF
TRBV18,TRBJ1-2,-,CASSPPGSGNLANYGYTF
TRBV27,TRBJ1-1,-,CASSQGSVTEAFF
TRBV15,TRBJ1-1,-,CATSRDPNQPTEAFF
TRBV25-1,TRBJ1-6,once,CASSEGNSPLHF
TRBV6-6,TRBJ2-1,-,CASRETGRAFNEQFF
TRBV11-3,TRBJ1-1,-,CASSLATFTEAFF
TRBV6-2/TRBV6-3,TRBJ1-5,-,CASSYSWGQPQHF
TRBV9,TRBJ1-1,-,CASSLGEPYTEAFF
TRBV5-1,TRBJ2-5,-,CASSPGLAQPFQETQYF
TRBV18,TRBJ2-6,-,CASSPPGTGRHGANVLTF
TRBV9,TRBJ2-2,-,CASSPPWDRGTNGELFF
TRBV7-2,TRBJ2-3,once,CASSWGLAGFGYTQYF
TRBV5-1,TRBJ1-1,-,CASSFFGGAEAFF
TRBV2,TRBJ2-7,few,CASSDWTSGRIFREQYF
TRBV7-9,TRBJ1-1,-,CASSPLKGVAFF
TRBV28,TRBJ1-1,-,CASIRGSAVTEAFF
TRBV29-1,TRBJ1-2,-,CSVVKGADGYTF
TRBV9,TRBJ1-4,-,CASSLSNEKLFF
TRBV19,TRBJ1-2,once,CASSRLRGADYGYTF
TRBV5-1,TRBJ2-4,-,CASSLDGRLNIQYF
TRBV13,TRBJ2-7,-,CASSSDPYEQYF
TRBV10-3,TRBJ2-7,-,CAISESDSGEDEQYF
TRBV28,TRBJ1-4,-,CASSFRATNEKLFF
TRBV6-6,TRBJ1-4,-,CASSSGGTNEKLFF
TRBV27,TRBJ2-7,-,CASSLSSSGRTYEQYF
TRBV6-6,TRBJ1-2,-,CASSPGTANYGYTF
TRBV6-2/TRBV6-3,TRBJ1-2,-,CASSSTVFYGYTF
TRBV11-3,TRBJ2-3,-,CASSLSGVGPDTQYF
TRBV11-3,TRBJ2-7,-,CATSGGGSYEQYF
TRBV5-5,TRBJ2-3,once,CASSLGAGDRSSNTQYF
TRBV9,TRBJ1-1,few,CASSVGTGRGTEAFF
TRBV3-1/TRBV3-2,TRBJ2-7,-,CASSLSGTGFRHEQYF
TRBV11-2,TRBJ2-4,-,CASSSLTGQKNIQYF
TRBV6-6,TRBJ1-2,once,CASRPGGTNYGYTF
TRBV2,TRBJ1-6,-,CASTAGWFSPLHF
TRBV28,TRBJ1-2,-,CASSTKDRDNYGYTF
TRBV11-2,TRBJ2-7,-,CASSLGSPYEQYF
TRBV7-9,TRBJ1-4,-,CASSFSGGTTNEKLFF
TRBV25-1,TRBJ2-2,-,CASGATGANTGELFF
TRBV10-3,TRBJ1-2,once,CAISGTGENYGYTF
TRBV24-1,TRBJ1-2,-,CATSGSGTVGGYTF
TRBV28,TRBJ1-1,-,CASSFTQGGTEAFF
TRBV18,TRBJ1-3,-,CASSPFAGAGEGNTIYF